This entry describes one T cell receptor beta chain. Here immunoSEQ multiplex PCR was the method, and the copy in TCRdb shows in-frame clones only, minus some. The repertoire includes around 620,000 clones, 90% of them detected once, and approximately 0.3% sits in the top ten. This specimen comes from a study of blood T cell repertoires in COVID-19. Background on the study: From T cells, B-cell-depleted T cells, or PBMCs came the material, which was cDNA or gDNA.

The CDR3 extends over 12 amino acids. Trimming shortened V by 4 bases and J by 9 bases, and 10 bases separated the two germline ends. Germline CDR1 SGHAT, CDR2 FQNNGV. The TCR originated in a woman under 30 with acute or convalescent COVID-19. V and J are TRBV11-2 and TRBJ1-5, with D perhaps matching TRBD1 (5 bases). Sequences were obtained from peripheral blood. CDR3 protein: CASSSIRGPQHF. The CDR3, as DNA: TGTGCCAGCAGCTCAATAAGGGGGCCCCAGCATTTT.